Presented here are 19 T cell receptor beta chains from one specimen sequenced in a study of yellow fever vaccine responses in identical twins. TCRdb fed the RT-PCR reads into MiXCR, producing one record per CDR3 protein. The sample carries about 1,400 distinct CDR3 sequences, 84% recorded once. Material: T cells from blood (PBMCs), unsorted or a sorted subset (not recorded which), obtained before or after yellow fever vaccination (not recorded which). These receptors were obtained from a woman aged 18-30 years who received the yellow fever vaccine.

This chain uses TRBV25-1 with TRBJ2-3; perhaps D is TRBD1 or TRBD2 (5 bases each). Germline V gene sequence: CDR1 MGHDK, CDR2 SYGVNS. The ends were cut back, 5 bases at V and 5 bases at J, with 17 bases in the middle. The CDR3 runs to 15 residues. CDR3 protein: CASSPGTRRGDTQYF. CDR3 coding DNA: TGTGCCAGCAGTCCCGGGACCCGACGGGGAGATACGCAGTATTTT.

V is TRBV7-6 and J is TRBJ2-7; D unresolved. V dropped 0 bases and J dropped 3 bases, with 6 bases sitting between them. Germline lookup yields CDR1 SGHVS and CDR2 FNYEAQ. CDR3 length: 13 residues. CDR3 sequence: CASSLAQNYEQYF. The DNA of the CDR3 is TGTGCCAGCAGCTTAGCCCAAAACTACGAGCAGTACTTC.

This chain connects TRBV12-3 or TRBV12-4 to TRBJ2-7; no firm D call. Trimming shortened V by 3 bases and J by 0 bases, and 9 bases separated the two germline ends. The CDR3 consists of 14 residues. The CDR3 sequence is CASSLAEDSYEQYF. The DNA for the CDR3 is TGTGCCAGCAGTTTGGCAGAAGACTCCTACGAGCAGTACTTC.

The chain has TRBV6-4 and TRBJ1-2; D may be TRBD1 (5 bases). Germline loops: CDR1 MRHNA, CDR2 SNTAGT. This CDR3 contains 13 residues. Trimming took 2 bases from V and 7 from J, leaving 11 bases between them. The CDR3 coding sequence is TGTGCCAGCAGTGACAGGGGTATCGGTGGCTACACCTTC. It specifies CASSDRGIGGYTF.

DNA for the CDR3: TGCAGTGCTAGGGTAGCCGAGACCCAGTACTTC. It is translated as CSARVAETQYF. The chain couples TRBV20-1 to TRBJ2-5; D ambiguous. Between the trimmed V and J ends, which lost 3 bases and 5 bases, there was a span of 7 bases. The CDR3 extends over 11 amino acids. CDR1 and CDR2 (germline): DFQATT, SNEGSKA (reference sequence).

The chain joins TRBV11-2 to TRBJ2-7; TRBD2 might be the D (7 bases). CDR3 size: 16 residues. The V and J ends lost 0 bases and 3 bases respectively, with 15 bases between them. Germline V gives CDR1 SGHAT, CDR2 FQNNGV. The CDR3 sequence: CASSLDHGGRIYEQYF. In nucleotides, the CDR3 is TGTGCCAGCAGCTTAGATCACGGGGGGCGAATCTACGAGCAGTACTTC.

The chain joins TRBV2 to TRBJ2-7; weak D call: TRBD1 (5 bases). Between the trimmed V and J ends, which lost 3 bases and 2 bases, there was a span of 5 bases. CDR3 length: 12 amino acids. The germline V gene has CDR1 SNHLY and CDR2 FYNNEI. CDR3 in DNA: TGTGCCAGCAGTGAGACAGCCTACGAGCAGTACTTC. It is translated as CASSETAYEQYF. The whole variable domain, remainder taken from reference TRBV2 and TRBJ2-7, is EPEVTQTPSHQVTQMGQEVILRCVPISNHLYFYWYRQILGQKVEFLVSFYNNEISEKSEIFDDQFSVERPDGSNFTLKIRSTKLEDSAMYFCASSETAYEQYFGPGTRLTVT.

The CDR3 protein is CASSVVGRGDSPLHF. The CDR3 bases are TGTGCCAGCAGCGTAGTGGGCAGGGGGGATTCACCCCTCCACTTT. This chain connects TRBV9 to TRBJ1-6; 7 bases match TRBD1. There are 15 residues in the CDR3. Per the germline V gene, CDR1 is SGDLS and CDR2 is YYNGEE. The V gene end was trimmed by 0 bases and the J gene end by 8 bases; junction bases not matched to a gene: 5.

V and J are TRBV6-1 and TRBJ2-1; D is uncertain. The length of the CDR3 is 12 residues. V was clipped by 5 bases and J by 8 bases, with 10 bases between them. The germline CDR1 and CDR2 sequences are MNHNS and SASEGT. CDR3 in DNA: TGTGCCAGCAGTCCCACTCGGGATGAGCAGTTCTTC. As protein: CASSPTRDEQFF.

The chain recombines TRBV13 with TRBJ1-1; the match to TRBD1 covers 7 bases. The CDR3 totals 13 residues. The trim removed 1 base at V and 6 bases at J, leaving 2 bases unmatched. From germline, CDR1 is PRHDT and CDR2 FYEKMQ (reference sequence). This chain's CDR3 is CASSLEGGAEAFF. For the CDR3, the DNA is TGTGCCAGCAGCTTAGAAGGGGGCGCTGAAGCTTTCTTT.

The chain combines TRBV10-3 with TRBJ1-5, with D uncertain. This CDR3 has 14 amino acids. Germline CDR1 ENHRY, CDR2 SYGVKD. Trimming removed 6 bases from V and 2 bases from J, with 11 bases in between. This CDR3 reads CAIRDPEGNQPQHF. The CDR3 region has the DNA TGTGCCATCAGGGACCCAGAAGGCAATCAGCCCCAGCATTTT.

The V gene is TRBV5-6, the J gene TRBJ2-3; D is ambiguous. V was trimmed by 0 bases and J by 7 bases, leaving 6 bases between them. CDR1 SGHDT and CDR2 YYEEEE come from the germline V gene. The length of the CDR3 is 12 residues. Written as DNA, the CDR3 is TGTGCCAGCAGCTTGGACCGGAATACGCAGTATTTT. Protein sequence: CASSLDRNTQYF.

This clonotype was seen just once. This chain joins TRBV7-9 and TRBJ2-1; 7 bases are shared with TRBD2. V was clipped by 2 bases and J by 4 bases; unmatched bases: 5. The CDR3 contains 15 residues. Germline CDR1 SEHNR, CDR2 FQNEAQ (reference sequence). CDR3 bases: TGTGCCAGCAGCTTATGGTCTAGCGGTTACAATGAGCAGTTCTTC. This sequence encodes CASSLWSSGYNEQFF.

The chain couples TRBV6-2 or TRBV6-3 to TRBJ2-7; no clear D. Germline V gene data show CDR1 as MNHEY and CDR2 as SVGEGT. The CDR3 has 16 amino acids. Trimming shortened V by 0 bases and J by 0 bases, and 12 bases separated the two germline ends. CDR3 bases: TGTGCCAGCAGTTACTCTCCTGAGAGGAGCTCCTACGAGCAGTACTTC. This encodes CASSYSPERSSYEQYF.

The rearrangement uses TRBV11-1 and TRBJ2-3, with TRBD1 as a possible D gene (6 bases). The CDR3 has 13 residues. V was clipped by 5 bases and J by 9 bases, with 15 bases between them. Germline loops: CDR1 SGHAT, CDR2 FQDESV (reference sequence). The CDR3 reads CASSDRDTLTQYF. As DNA, the CDR3 is TGTGCCAGCAGCGACCGGGACACTCTAACGCAGTATTTT.

The chain recombines TRBV4-3 with TRBJ2-3, with 11 bases lining up with TRBD2. CDR3 length: 16 amino acids. Germline trimming cut 3 bases from V and 4 bases from J; bases unmatched to any gene: 6. CDR1 is LGHNA and CDR2 is YSLEER in the germline V gene. The CDR3 nucleotides are TGCGCCAGCAGCCAGATCTTAGCGGGAGGGCCAGATACGCAGTATTTT. Translating gives CASSQILAGGPDTQYF.

This clonotype turned up a few times. The chain recombines TRBV6-4 with TRBJ2-1; unclear D gene. This CDR3 has 13 amino acids. The V end was cut by 0 bases, the J end by 5 bases, with 5 bases between. From germline, CDR1 is MRHNA and CDR2 SNTAGT. CDR3 in DNA: TGTGCCAGCAGTGACTCAGGGCACAATGAGCAGTTCTTC. Its translation: CASSDSGHNEQFF.

The rearrangement joins TRBV3-1 to TRBJ2-6, with TRBD1 as a possible D gene (5 bases). CDR3 size: 17 residues. The V and J ends lost 2 bases and 0 bases respectively, with 11 bases between them. Germline-derived CDR1 and CDR2 are LGHDT and YNNKEL (reference sequence). For the CDR3, the DNA is TGTGCCAGCAGCCAAAGTAGGGGCGCCTCTGGGGCCAACGTCCTGACTTTC. Its protein product is CASSQSRGASGANVLTF.

The chain combines TRBV20-1 with TRBJ2-3, with 13 positions matching TRBD2. The ends lost 6 bases at V and 3 bases at J; junction bases unmatched: 3. The CDR3 runs to 14 residues. Germline values: CDR1 DFQATT, CDR2 SNEGSKA (reference sequence). The CDR3 DNA reads as TGCAGTGCGCGGACTAGCGGGGGAACAGATACGCAGTATTTT. Its translation: CSARTSGGTDTQYF.